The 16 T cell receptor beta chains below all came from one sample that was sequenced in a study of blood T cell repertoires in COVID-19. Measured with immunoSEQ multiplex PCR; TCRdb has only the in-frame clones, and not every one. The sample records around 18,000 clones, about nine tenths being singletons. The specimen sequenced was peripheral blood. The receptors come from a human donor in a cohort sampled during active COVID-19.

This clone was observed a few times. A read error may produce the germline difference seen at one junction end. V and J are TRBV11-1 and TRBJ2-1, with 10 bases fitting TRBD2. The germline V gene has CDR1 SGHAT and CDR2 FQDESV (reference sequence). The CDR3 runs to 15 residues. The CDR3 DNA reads TGTGCCAGCAGCCTAGCGGGAGCCGGAAGCAATGAGCAGTTCTTC. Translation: CASSLAGAGSNEQFF.

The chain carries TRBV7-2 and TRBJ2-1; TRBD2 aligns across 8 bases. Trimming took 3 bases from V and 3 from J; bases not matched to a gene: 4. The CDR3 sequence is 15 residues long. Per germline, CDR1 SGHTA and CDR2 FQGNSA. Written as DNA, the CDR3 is TGTGCCAGCAGCTTTAAAGCGGGAGTCTACAATGAGCAGTTCTTC. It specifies CASSFKAGVYNEQFF.

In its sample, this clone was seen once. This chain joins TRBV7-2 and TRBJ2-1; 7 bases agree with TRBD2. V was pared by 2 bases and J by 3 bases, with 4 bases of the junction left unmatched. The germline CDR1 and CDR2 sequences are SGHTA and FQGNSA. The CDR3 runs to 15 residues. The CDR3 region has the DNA TGTGCCAGCAGCTTATTGAGCGGGATCTACAATGAGCAGTTCTTC. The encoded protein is CASSLLSGIYNEQFF.

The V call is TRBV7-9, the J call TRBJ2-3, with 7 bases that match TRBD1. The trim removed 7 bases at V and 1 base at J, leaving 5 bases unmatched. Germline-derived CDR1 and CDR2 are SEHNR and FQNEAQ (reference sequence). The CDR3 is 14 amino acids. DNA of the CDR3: TGTGCCAGCACCTTGGGGACAGGCACAGATACGCAGTATTTT. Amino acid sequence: CASTLGTGTDTQYF.

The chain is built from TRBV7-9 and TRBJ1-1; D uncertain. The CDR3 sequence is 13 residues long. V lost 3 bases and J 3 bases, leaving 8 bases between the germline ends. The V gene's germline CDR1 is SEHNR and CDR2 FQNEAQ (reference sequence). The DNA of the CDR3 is TGTGCCAGCAGCTTTTCGGAGGACACTGAAGCTTTCTTT. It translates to CASSFSEDTEAFF. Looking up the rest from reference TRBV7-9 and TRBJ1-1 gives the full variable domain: DTGVSQNPRHKITKRGQNVTFRCDPISEHNRLYWYRQTLGQGPEFLTYFQNEAQLEKSRLLSDRFSAERPKGSFSTLEIQRTEQGDSAMYLCASSFSEDTEAFFGQGTRLTVV.

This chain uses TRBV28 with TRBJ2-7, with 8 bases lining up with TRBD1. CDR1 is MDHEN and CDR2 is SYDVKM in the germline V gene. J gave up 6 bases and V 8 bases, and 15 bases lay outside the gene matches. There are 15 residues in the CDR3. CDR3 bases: TGTGCCAGCGCATTTAGGACAGGGCGTCTGGCCGAGCAGTACTTC. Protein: CASAFRTGRLAEQYF.

The CDR3 coding sequence is TGTGCCACCGTACGAACAGCGAACACCGGGGAGCTGTTTTTT. Translated, it gives CATVRTANTGELFF. This chain uses TRBV2 with TRBJ2-2, with D hard to call. Trimming removed 10 bases at V and 0 bases at J, with 12 bases between. The CDR3 runs 14 residues. Germline V gene lookup returns CDR1 SNHLY and CDR2 FYNNEI. Using reference TRBV2 and TRBJ2-2 for the parts outside the CDR3, the full variable domain is EPEVTQTPSHQVTQMGQEVILRCVPISNHLYFYWYRQILGQKVEFLVSFYNNEISEKSEIFDDQFSVERPDGSNFTLKIRSTKLEDSAMYFCATVRTANTGELFFGEGSRLTVL.

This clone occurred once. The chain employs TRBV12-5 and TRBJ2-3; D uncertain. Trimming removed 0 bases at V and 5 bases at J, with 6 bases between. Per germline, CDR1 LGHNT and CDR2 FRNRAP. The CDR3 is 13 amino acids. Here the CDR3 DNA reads TGTGCTAGTGGTTTGGTACGAGAAGATACGCAGTATTTT. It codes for CASGLVREDTQYF.

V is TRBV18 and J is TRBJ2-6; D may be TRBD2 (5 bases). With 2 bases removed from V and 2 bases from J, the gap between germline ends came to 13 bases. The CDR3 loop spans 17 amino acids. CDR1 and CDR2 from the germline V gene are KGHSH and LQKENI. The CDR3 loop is CASSPVRPGTGANVLTF. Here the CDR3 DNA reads TGTGCCAGCTCACCAGTTAGGCCGGGGACTGGGGCCAACGTCCTGACTTTC.

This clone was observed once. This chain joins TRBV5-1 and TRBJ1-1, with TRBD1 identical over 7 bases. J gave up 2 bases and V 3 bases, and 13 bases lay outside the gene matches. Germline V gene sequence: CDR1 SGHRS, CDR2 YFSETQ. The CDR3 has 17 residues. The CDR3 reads CASSYRDSGGANTEAFF. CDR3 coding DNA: TGCGCCAGCAGCTACCGGGACAGCGGAGGGGCTAACACTGAAGCTTTCTTT.

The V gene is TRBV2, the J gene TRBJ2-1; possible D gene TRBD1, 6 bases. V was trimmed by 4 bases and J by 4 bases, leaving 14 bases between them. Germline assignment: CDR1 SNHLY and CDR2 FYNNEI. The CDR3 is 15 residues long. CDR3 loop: CASSVEGTKYNEQFF. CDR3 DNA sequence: TGTGCCAGCAGTGTCGAGGGGACAAAATACAATGAGCAGTTCTTC. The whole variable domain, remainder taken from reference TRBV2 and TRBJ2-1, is EPEVTQTPSHQVTQMGQEVILRCVPISNHLYFYWYRQILGQKVEFLVSFYNNEISEKSEIFDDQFSVERPDGSNFTLKIRSTKLEDSAMYFCASSVEGTKYNEQFFGPGTRLTVL.

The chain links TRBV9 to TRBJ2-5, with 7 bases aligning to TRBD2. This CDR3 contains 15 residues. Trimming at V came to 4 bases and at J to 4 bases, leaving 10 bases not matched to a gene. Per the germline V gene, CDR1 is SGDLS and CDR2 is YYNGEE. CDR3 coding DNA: TGTGCCAGCAGCTTCACCGAGGGAGGGCCAGAGACCCAGTACTTC. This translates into CASSFTEGGPETQYF.

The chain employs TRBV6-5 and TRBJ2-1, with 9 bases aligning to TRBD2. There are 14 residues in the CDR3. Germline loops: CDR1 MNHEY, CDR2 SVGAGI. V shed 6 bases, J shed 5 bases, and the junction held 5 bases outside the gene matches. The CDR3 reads CASRAGLANNEQFF. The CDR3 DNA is TGTGCCAGCAGGGCGGGACTAGCCAACAATGAGCAGTTCTTC.

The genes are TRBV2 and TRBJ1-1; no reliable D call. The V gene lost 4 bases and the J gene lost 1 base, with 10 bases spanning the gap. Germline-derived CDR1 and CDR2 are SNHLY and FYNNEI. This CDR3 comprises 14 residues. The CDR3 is CASSVTSQNTEAFF. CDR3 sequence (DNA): TGTGCCAGCAGTGTGACATCGCAGAACACTGAAGCTTTCTTT.

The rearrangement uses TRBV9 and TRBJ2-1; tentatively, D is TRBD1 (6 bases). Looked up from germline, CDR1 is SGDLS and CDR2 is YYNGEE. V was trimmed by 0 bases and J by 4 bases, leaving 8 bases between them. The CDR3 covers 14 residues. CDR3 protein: CASSVGQGYNEQFF. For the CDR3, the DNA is TGTGCCAGCAGCGTAGGTCAGGGGTACAATGAGCAGTTCTTC.

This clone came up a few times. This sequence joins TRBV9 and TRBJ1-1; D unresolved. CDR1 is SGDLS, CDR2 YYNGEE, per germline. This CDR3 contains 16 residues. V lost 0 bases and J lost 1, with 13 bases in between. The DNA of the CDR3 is TGTGCCAGCAGCGTAGGCCATATGGGAGCGAACACTGAAGCTTTCTTT. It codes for CASSVGHMGANTEAFF.